This passage covers 4 T cell receptor beta chains from one sample sequenced in a study of cytomegalovirus exposure and HLA in healthy donors. Assay used: immunoSEQ multiplex PCR; TCRdb lists only in-frame clones, some missing. Of 130,000 to 150,000 clones listed, approximately 90% are singletons. The sequenced material came from PBMCs. All receptors derive from a man between 18 and 35 years old in good health and CMV-seropositive.

This clone was observed a handful of times. The chain carries TRBV6-8 and TRBJ1-2; TRBD1 might be the D (6 bases). This CDR3 spans 13 amino acids. Between the trimmed V and J ends, which lost 8 bases and 2 bases, there was a span of 12 bases. Germline CDR1 and CDR2: MNHGY and SAAAGT. The CDR3 DNA reads as TGTGCCAGCCTCGGACAGCCCAACTATGGCTACACCTTC. It is translated as CASLGQPNYGYTF.

A single count supports this clone. The chain joins TRBV20-1 to TRBJ1-1, with 7 bases aligning to TRBD1. CDR1 and CDR2 from the germline V gene are DFQATT and SNEGSKA (reference sequence). V shed 2 bases, J shed 7 bases, and the junction held 1 base outside the gene matches. The CDR3 runs 11 residues. The CDR3: CSARTGVEAFF. DNA for the CDR3: TGCAGTGCTAGAACAGGGGTTGAAGCTTTCTTT.

This sequence joins TRBV18 and TRBJ1-2; TRBD1 aligns across 11 bases. The V gene end was trimmed by 3 bases and the J gene end by 0 bases; junction bases not matched to a gene: 6. The CDR3 extends over 17 amino acids. Looked up from germline, CDR1 is KGHSH and CDR2 is LQKENI. CDR3 bases: TGTGCCAGCTCACCCGGGACAGGGGGATTAGCTAACTATGGCTACACCTTC. This sequence encodes CASSPGTGGLANYGYTF.

This clone was counted a single time. The rearrangement links TRBV27 to TRBJ2-7, with 7 bases identical to TRBD1. The junction had 3 bases not matched to a gene; V was cut back by 2 bases and J by 2 bases. Germline lookup yields CDR1 MNHEY and CDR2 SMNVEV (reference sequence). CDR3 length: 14 amino acids. The CDR3: CASSLRDSAYEQYF. The CDR3 nucleotides read TGTGCCAGCAGTTTAAGGGACAGCGCCTACGAGCAGTACTTC.